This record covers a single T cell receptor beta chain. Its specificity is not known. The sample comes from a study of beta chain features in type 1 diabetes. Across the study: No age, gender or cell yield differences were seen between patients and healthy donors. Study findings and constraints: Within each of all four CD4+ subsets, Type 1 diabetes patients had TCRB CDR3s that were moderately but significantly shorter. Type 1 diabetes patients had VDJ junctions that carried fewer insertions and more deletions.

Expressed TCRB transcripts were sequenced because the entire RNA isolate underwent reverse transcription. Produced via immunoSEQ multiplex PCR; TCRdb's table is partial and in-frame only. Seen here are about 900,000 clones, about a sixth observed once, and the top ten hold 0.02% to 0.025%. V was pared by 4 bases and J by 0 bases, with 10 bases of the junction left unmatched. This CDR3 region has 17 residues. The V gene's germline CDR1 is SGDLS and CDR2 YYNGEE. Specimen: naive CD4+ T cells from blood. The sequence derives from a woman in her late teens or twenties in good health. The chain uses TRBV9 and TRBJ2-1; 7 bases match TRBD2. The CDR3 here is CASSSPGGGSSYNEQFF. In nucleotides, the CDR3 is TGTGCCAGCAGCTCCCCGGGCGGCGGGAGCTCCTACAATGAGCAGTTCTTC.